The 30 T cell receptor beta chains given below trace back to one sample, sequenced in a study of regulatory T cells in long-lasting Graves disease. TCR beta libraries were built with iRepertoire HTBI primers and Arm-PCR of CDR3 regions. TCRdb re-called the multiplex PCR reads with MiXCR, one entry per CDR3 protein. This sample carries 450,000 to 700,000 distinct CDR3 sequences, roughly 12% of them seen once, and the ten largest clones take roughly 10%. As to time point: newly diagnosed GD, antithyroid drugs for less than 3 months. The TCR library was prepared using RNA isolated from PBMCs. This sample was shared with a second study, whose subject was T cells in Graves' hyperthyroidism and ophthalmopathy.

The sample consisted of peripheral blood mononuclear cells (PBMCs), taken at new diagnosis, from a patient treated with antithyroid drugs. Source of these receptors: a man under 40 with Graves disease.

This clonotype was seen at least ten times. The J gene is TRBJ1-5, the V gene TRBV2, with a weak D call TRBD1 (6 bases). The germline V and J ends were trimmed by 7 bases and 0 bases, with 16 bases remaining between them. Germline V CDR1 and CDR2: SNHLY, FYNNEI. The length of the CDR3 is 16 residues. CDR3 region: CASKGGVYDSNQPQHF. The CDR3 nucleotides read TGTGCCAGCAAGGGGGGGGTCTACGATAGCAATCAGCCCCAGCATTTT.

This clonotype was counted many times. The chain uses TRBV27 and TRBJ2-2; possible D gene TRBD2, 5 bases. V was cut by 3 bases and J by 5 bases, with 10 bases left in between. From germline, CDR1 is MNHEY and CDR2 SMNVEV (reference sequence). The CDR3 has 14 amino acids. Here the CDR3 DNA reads TGTGCCAGCAGTTTTGGACTTATGACCGGGGAGCTGTTTTTT. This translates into CASSFGLMTGELFF.

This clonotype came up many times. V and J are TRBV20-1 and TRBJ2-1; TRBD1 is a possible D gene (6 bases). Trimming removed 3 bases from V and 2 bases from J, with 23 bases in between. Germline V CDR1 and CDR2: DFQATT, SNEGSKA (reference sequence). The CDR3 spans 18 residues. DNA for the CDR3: TGCAGTGCTAGTGTGCGCAGGGGCGGCAGGCGGGCCTACAATGAGCAGTTCTTC. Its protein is CSASVRRGGRRAYNEQFF.

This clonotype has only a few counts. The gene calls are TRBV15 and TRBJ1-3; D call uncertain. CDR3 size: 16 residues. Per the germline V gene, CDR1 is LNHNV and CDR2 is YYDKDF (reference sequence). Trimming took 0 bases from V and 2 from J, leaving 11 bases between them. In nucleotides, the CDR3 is TGTGCCACCAGCAGAGATCCCGGGGTACCTGGAAACACCATATATTTT. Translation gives CATSRDPGVPGNTIYF.

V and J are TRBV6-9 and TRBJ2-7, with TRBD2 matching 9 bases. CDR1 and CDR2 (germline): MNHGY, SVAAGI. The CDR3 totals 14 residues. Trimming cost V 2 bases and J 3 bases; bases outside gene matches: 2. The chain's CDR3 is CASSYAAGGYEQYF. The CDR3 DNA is TGTGCCAGCAGTTATGCAGCGGGAGGCTACGAGCAGTACTTC.

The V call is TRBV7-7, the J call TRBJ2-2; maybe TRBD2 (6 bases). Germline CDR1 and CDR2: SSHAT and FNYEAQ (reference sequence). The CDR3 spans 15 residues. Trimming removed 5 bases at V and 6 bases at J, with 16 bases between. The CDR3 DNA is TGTGCCAGCAGCCCCTCGGGAGTTCGGTCCGGGGAGCTGTTTTTT. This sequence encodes CASSPSGVRSGELFF.

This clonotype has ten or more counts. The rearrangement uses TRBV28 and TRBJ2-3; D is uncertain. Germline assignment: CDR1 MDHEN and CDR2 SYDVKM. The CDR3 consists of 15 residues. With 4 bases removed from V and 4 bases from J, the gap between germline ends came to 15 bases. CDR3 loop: CASSSMGDRADTQYF. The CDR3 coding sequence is TGTGCCAGCAGTTCAATGGGCGATAGGGCAGATACGCAGTATTTT.

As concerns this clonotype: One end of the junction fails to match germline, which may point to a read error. CDR3 residues: CTSTDVGYEQYF. CDR3 nucleotide sequence: TGTACCAGCACAGACGTGGGGTACGAGCAGTACTTC. The gene calls are TRBV2 and TRBJ2-7; D is uncertain. CDR1 and CDR2 from the germline V gene are SNHLY and FYNNEI. CDR3 length equals 12 residues.

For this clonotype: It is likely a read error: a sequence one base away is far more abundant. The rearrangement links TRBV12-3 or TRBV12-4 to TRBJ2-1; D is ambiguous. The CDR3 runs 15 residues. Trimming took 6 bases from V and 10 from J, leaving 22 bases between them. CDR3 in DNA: TGTGCCAGCAGCCCTGGACGCGGTTCCTCCTACGAGCAGTTCTTC. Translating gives CASSPGRGSSYEQFF.

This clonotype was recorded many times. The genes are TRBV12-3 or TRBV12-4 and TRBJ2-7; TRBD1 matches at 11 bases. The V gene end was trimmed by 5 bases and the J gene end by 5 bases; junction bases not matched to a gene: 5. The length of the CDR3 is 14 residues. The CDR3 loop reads CASSPWTGGDEQYF. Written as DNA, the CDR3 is TGTGCCAGCAGTCCATGGACAGGGGGCGACGAGCAGTACTTC.

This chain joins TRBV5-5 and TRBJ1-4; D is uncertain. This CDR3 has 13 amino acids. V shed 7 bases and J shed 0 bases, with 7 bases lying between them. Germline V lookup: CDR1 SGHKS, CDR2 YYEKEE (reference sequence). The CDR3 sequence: CASHRATNEKLFF. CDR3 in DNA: TGTGCCAGCCATCGAGCAACTAATGAAAAACTGTTTTTT.

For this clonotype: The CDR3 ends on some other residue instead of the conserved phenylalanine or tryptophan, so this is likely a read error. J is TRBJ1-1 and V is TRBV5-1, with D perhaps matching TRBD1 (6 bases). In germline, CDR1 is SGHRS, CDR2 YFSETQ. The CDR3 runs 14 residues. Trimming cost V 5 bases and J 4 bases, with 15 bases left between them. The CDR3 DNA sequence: TGCGCCAGCAGGGGGGGGGCGCAGGCCACTGAAGCTTTCTCT. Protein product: CASRGGAQATEAFS.

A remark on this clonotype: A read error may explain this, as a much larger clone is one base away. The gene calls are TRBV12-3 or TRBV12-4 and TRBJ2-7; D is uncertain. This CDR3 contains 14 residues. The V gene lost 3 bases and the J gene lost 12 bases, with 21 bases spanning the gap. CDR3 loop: CASSFYALRHGRYF. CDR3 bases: TGTGCCAGCAGTTTCTACGCCCTCCGACACGGACGGTACTTC.

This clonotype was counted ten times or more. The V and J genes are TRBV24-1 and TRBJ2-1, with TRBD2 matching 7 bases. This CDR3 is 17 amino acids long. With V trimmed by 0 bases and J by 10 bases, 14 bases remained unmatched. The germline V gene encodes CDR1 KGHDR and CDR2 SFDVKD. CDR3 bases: TGTGCCACCAGTGATTTGTCGGCTAGCGGTAATTGGGACGAGCAGTTCTTC. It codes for CATSDLSASGNWDEQFF.

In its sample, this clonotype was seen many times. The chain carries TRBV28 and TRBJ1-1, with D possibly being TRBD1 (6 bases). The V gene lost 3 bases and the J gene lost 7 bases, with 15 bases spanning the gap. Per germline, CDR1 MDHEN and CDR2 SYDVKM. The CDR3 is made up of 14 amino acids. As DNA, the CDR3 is TGTGCCAGCAGTTTCGCGGACAGCTTGAGTGAAGCTTTCTTT. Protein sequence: CASSFADSLSEAFF.

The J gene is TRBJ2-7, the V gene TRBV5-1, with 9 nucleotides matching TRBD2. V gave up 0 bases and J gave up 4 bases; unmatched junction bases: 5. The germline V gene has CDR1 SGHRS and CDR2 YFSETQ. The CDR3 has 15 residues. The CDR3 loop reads CASSLVSGSLYEQYF. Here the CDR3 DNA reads TGCGCCAGCAGCTTGGTTAGCGGGAGTTTGTACGAGCAGTACTTC. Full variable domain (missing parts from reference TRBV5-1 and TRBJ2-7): KAGVTQTPRYLIKTRGQQVTLSCSPISGHRSVSWYQQTPGQGLQFLFEYFSETQRNKGNFPGRFSGRQFSNSRSEMNVSTLELGDSALYLCASSLVSGSLYEQYFGPGTRLTVT.

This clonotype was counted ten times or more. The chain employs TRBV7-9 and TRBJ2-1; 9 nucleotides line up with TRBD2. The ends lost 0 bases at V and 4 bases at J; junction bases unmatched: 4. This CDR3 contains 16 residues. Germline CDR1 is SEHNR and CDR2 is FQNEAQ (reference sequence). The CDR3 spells CASSLARLAGYNEQFF. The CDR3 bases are TGTGCCAGCAGCTTAGCGCGGCTAGCGGGGTACAATGAGCAGTTCTTC.

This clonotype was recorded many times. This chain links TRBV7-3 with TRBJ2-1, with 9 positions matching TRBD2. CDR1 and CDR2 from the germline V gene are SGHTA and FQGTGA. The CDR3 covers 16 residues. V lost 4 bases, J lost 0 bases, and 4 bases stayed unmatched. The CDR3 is CASSSSGASSYNEQFF. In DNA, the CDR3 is TGTGCCAGCAGCTCTAGCGGGGCCTCCTCCTACAATGAGCAGTTCTTC. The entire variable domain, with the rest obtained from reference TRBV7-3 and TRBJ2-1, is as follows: GAGVSQTPSNKVTEKGKYVELRCDPISGHTALYWYRQSLGQGPEFLIYFQGTGAADDSGLPNDRFFAVRPEGSVSTLKIQRTERGDSAVYLCASSSSGASSYNEQFFGPGTRLTVL.

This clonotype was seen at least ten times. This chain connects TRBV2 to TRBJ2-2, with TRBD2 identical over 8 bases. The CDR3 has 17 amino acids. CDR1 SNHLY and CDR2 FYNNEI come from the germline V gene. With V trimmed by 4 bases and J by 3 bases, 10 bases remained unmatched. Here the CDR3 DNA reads TGTGCCAGCAGTGCAACGTGGGTTAGCGGGGACACCGGGGAGCTGTTTTTT. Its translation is CASSATWVSGDTGELFF.

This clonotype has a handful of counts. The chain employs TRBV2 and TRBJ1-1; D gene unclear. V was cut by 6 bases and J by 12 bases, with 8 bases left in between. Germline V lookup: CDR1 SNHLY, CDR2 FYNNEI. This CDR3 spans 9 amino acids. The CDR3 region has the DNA TGTGCCAGCAGCCAGATTTCTTTCTTT. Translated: CASSQISFF.

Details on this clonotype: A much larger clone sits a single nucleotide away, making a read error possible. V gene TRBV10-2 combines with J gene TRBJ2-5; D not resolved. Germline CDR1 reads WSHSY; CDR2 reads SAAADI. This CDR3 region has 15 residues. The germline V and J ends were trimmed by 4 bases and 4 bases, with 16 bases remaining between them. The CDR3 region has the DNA TGCGCCAGCAGTGGATTCGTAGATGCCTCAGAGACCCAGTACTTC. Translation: CASSGFVDASETQYF.

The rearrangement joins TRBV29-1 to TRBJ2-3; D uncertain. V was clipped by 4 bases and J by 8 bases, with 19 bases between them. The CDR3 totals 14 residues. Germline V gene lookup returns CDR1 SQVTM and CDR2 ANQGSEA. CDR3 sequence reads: CSVVLSGQLGTQYF. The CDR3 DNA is TGCAGCGTTGTATTGTCCGGGCAGTTGGGTACGCAGTATTTT.

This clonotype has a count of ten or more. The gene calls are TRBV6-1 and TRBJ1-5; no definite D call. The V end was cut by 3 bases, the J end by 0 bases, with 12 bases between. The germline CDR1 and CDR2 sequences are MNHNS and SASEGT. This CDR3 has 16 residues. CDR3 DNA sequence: TGTGCCAGCAGTGAGAGGCAGGAGTATAGCAATCAGCCCCAGCATTTT. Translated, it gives CASSERQEYSNQPQHF.

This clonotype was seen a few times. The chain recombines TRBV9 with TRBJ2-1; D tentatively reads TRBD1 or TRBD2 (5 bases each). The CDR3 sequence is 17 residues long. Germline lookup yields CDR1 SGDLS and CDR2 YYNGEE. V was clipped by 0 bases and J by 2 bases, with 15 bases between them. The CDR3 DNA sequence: TGTGCCAGCAGCGTAGCCCTGGGGACGAGCCCCTACAATGAGCAGTTCTTC. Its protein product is CASSVALGTSPYNEQFF.

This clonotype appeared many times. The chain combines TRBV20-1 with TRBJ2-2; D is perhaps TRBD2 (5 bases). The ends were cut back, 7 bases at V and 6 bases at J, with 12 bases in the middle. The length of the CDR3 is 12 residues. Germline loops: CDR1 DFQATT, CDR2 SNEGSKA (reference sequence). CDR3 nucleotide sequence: TGCAGTGTCCGAGAGGGCCCCGGGGAGCTGTTTTTT. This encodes CSVREGPGELFF.

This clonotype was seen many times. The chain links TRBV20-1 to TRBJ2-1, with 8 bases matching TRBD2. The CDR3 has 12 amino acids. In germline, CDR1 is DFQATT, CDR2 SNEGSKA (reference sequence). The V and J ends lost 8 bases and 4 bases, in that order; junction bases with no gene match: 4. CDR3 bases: TGCAGTAAGCGGGGGCCTTACAATGAGCAGTTCTTC. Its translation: CSKRGPYNEQFF.

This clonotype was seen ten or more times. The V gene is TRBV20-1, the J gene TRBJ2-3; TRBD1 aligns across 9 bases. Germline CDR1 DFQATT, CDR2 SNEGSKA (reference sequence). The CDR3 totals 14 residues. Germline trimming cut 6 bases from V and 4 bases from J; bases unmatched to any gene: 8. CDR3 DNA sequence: TGCAGTGCCTCCACAGGGGGCGTCGCAGATACGCAGTATTTT. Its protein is CSASTGGVADTQYF.

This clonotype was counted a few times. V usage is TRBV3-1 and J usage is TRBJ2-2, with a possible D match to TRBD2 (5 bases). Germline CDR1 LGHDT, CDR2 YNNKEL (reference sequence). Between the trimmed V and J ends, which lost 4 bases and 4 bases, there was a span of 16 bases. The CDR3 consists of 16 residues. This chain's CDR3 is CASSLPTPGFTGELFF. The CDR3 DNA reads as TGTGCCAGCAGCCTTCCGACCCCGGGATTCACCGGGGAGCTGTTTTTT.

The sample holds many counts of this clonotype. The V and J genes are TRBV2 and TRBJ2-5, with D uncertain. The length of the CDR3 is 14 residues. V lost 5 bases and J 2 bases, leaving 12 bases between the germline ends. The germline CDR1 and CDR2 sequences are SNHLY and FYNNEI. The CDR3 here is CASSPRRSQETQYF. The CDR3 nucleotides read TGTGCCAGCAGTCCCCGACGGAGTCAAGAGACCCAGTACTTC.

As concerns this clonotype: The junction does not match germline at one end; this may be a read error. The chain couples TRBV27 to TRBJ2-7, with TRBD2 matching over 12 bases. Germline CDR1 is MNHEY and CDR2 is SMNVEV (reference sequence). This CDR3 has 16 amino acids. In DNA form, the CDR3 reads TGCGCCAGCAGTGCTTCCCTAGCGGGAGGGCCTGGGGAGCAGTACTTC. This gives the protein CASSASLAGGPGEQYF.